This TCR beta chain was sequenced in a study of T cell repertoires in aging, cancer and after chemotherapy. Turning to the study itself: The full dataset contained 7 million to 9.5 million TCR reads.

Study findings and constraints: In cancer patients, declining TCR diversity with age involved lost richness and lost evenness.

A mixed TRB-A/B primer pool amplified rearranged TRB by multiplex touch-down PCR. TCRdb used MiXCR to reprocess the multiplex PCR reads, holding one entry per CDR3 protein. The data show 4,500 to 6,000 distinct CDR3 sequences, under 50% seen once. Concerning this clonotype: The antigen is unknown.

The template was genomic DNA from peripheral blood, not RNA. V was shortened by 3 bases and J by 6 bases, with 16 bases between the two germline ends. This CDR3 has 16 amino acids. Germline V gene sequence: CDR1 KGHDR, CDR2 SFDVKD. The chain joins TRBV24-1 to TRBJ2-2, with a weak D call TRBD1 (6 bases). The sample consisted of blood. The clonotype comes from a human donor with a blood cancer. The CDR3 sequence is CATSDQTGWPPGELFF. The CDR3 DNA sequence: TGTGCCACCAGTGATCAAACAGGGTGGCCCCCCGGGGAGCTGTTTTTT.